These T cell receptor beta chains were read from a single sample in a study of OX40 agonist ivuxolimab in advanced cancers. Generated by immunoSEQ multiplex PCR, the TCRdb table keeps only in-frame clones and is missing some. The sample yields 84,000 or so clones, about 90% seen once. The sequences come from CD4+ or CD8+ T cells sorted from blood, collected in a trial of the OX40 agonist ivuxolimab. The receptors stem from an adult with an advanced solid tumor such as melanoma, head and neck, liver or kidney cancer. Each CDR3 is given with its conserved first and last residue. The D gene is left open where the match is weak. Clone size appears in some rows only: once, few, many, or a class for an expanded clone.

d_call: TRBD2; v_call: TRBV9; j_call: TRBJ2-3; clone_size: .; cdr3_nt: TGTGCCAGCAGCGGTAGCGGGGGGAGCACAGATACGCAGTATTTT; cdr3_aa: CASSGSGGSTDTQYF
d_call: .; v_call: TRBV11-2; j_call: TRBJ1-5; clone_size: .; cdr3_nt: TGTGCCAGCAGCTTAGACAGATCCCAGCCCCAGCATTTT; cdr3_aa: CASSLDRSQPQHF
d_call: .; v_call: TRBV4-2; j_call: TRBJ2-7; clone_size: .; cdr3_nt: TGTGCCAGCAGCCAAGTTCAAGGCAGAGGCGAGCAGTACTTC; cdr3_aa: CASSQVQGRGEQYF
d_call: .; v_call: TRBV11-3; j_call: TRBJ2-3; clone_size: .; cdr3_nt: TGTGCCAGCAGCTTAGCTGCGTCTTCAGATACGCAGTATTTT; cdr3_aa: CASSLAASSDTQYF
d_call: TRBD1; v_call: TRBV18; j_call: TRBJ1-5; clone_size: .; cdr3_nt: TGTGCCAGCTCACCGGGACAGGGGGTCTTTAATCAGCCCCAGCATTTT; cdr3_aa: CASSPGQGVFNQPQHF
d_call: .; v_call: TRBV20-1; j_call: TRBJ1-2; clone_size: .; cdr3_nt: TGCAGTGCTAGGTCCTATGGCTACACCTTC; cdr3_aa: CSARSYGYTF
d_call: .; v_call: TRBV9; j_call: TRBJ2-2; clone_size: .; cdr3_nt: TGTGCCAGCCGAGAGACAGGTTCAGGCACCGGGGAGCTGTTTTTT; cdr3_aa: CASRETGSGTGELFF
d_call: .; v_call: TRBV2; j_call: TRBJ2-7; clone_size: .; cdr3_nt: TGTGCCAGCAGTGAGGCTAACCCTAGCTCCTACGAGCAGTACTTC; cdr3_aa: CASSEANPSSYEQYF
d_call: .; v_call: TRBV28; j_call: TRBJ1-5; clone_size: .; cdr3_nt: TGTGCCAGCAGCGAGGTGGGGGGCGGCAATCAGCCCCAGCATTTT; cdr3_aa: CASSEVGGGNQPQHF
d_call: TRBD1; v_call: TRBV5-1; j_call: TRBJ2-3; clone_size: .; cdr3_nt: TGCGCCAGCAGCGTATCCGGGACAGGGGGGGCAGATACGCAGTATTTT; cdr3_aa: CASSVSGTGGADTQYF
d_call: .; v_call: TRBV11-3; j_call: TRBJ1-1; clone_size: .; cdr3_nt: TGTGCCAGCACTGAAGGCAGGGTGGTGTCGAACACTGAAGCTTTCTTT; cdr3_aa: CASTEGRVVSNTEAFF
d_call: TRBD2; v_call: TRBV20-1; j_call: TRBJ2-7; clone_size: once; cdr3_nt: TGCAGTGCAGCGGGAGTAAACGAGCAGTACTTC; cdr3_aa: CSAAGVNEQYF
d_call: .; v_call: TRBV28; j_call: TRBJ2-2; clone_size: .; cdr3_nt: TGTGCCAGCTTTGGGCCCCAGGGCCTTATTGATTGGACCGGGGAGCTGTTTTTT; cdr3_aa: CASFGPQGLIDWTGELFF
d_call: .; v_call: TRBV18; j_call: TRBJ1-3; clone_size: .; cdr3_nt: TGTGCCAGCTCACCCGGGGAGGGATCTGGAAACACCATATATTTT; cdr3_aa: CASSPGEGSGNTIYF
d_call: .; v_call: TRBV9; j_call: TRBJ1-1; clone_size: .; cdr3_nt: TGTGCCAGCAGCCCCCGGGACTCCGGAACCACTGAAGCTTTCTTT; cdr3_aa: CASSPRDSGTTEAFF
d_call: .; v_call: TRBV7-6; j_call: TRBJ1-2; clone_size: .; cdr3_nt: TGTGCCAGCAGCTTAGGCATGTGGAGAAGGGACCAAGCTAACTATGGCTACACCTTC; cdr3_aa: CASSLGMWRRDQANYGYTF
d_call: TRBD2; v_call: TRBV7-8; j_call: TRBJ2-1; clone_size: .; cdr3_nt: TGTGCCAGCAGCTTTGGGCTAGCGGGAGGCAGTGAGCAGTTCTTC; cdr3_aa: CASSFGLAGGSEQFF
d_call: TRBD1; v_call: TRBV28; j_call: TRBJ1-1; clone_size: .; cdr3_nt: TGTGCCAGCCTTAGTAAAGGACAGGGGGCAACTGAAGCTTTCTTT; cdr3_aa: CASLSKGQGATEAFF
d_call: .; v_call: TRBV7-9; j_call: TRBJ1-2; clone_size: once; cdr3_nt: TGTGCCAGCAGCTTATGGGTAGTGGGGACGCGAGTCGGCTACACCTTC; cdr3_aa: CASSLWVVGTRVGYTF
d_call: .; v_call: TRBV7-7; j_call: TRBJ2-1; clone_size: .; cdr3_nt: TGTGCTAGCAGCCCGTCGGGGTTAGTAAATGAGCAGTTCTTC; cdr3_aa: CASSPSGLVNEQFF
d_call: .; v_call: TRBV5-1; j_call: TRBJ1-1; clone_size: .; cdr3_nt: TGCGCCAGCAGCTTGTGGGGAGGGGACACTGAAGCTTTCTTT; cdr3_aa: CASSLWGGDTEAFF
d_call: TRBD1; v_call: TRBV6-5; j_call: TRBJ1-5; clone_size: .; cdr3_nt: TGTGCCAGCAGTTCTGGATCCGGGACAGGTGTTCAGCCCCAGCATTTT; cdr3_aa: CASSSGSGTGVQPQHF
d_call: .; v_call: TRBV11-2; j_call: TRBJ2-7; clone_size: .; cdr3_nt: TGTGCCAGCAGCTTACAGCGGATTAGCTCCTACGAGCAGTACTTC; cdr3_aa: CASSLQRISSYEQYF
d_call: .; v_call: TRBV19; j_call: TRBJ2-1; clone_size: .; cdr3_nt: TGTGCCAGTAGTTCGCCGGGACGAGTTTACAATGAGCAGTTCTTC; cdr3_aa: CASSSPGRVYNEQFF
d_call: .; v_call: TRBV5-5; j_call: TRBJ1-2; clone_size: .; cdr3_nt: TGTGCCAGCAGCCCTTTAAACTATGGCTACACCTTC; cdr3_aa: CASSPLNYGYTF
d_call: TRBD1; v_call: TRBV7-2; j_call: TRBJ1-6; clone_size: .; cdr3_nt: TGTGCCAGCAGCTTAGGAGGGGGCCAAAATTCACCCCTCCACTTT; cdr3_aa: CASSLGGGQNSPLHF
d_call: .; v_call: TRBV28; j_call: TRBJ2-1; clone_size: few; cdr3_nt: TGTGCCAGCAGTTTAGACGGCCGGGTTAGAAATGAGCAGTTCTTC; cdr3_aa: CASSLDGRVRNEQFF
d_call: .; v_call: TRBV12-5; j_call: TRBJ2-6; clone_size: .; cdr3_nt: TGTGCCAGTGCACGAGGGGCGGGTGGGGCCAACGTCCTGACTTTC; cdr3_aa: CASARGAGGANVLTF
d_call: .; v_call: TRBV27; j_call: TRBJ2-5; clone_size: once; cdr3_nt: TGTGCCAGCAGTTCGCAGTACCCTCAAGAGACCCAGTACTTC; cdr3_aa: CASSSQYPQETQYF
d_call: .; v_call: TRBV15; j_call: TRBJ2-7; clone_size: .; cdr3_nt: TGTGCCACCAGCAGACCGAGGGACGGCCTCTACGAGCAGTACTTC; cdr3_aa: CATSRPRDGLYEQYF
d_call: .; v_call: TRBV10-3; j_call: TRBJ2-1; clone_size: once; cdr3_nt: TGTGCCATCAGAGGACTTGACAATGAGCAGTTCTTC; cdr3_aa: CAIRGLDNEQFF
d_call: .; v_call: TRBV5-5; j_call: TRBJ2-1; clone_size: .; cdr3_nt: TGTGCCAGCAGCTTAGGTGTCAATGAGCAGTTCTTC; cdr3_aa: CASSLGVNEQFF
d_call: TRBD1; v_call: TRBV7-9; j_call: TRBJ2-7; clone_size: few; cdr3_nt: TGTGCCAGCTCACAGGGGGATAGTTCCTACGAGCAGTACTTC; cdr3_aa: CASSQGDSSYEQYF
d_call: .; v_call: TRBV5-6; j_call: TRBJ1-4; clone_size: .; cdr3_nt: TGTGCCAGCAGCCGGGGTCTTATAACGGAAAAACTGTTTTTT; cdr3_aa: CASSRGLITEKLFF
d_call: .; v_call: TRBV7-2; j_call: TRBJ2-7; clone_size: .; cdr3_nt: TGTGCCAGCAGCCAGTGGGTGCACTACGAGCAGTACTTC; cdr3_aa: CASSQWVHYEQYF
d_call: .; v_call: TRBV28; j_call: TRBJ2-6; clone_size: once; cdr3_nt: TGTGCCAGCGAAGGGGATGGGGCCAACGTCCTGACTTTC; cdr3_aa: CASEGDGANVLTF
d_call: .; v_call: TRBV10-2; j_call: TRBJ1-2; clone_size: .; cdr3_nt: TGCGCCAGCAGTGAGTCGGGATATGGCTACACCTTC; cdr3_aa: CASSESGYGYTF
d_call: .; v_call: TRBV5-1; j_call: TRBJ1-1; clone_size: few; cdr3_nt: TGCGCCAGCAGGCAGGACAGTGGCACTGAAGCTTTCTTT; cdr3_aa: CASRQDSGTEAFF
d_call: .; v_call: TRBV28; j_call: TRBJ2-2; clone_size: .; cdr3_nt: TGTGCCAGCAGAAACCGAGTAGGAGCTAACACCGGGGAGCTGTTTTTT; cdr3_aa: CASRNRVGANTGELFF
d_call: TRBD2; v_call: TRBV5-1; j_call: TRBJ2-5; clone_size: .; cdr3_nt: TGCGCCAGCAGCTTCACTAGCGGCCAAGAGACCCAGTACTTC; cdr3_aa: CASSFTSGQETQYF
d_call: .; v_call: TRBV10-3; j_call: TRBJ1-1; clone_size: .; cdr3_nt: TGTGCCATCAGCGGTTACACCGACACTGAAGCTTTCTTT; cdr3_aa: CAISGYTDTEAFF
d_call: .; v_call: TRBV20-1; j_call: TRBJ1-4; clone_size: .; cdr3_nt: TGCAGTGCTATCAGGGATGAAAAACTGTTTTTT; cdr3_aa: CSAIRDEKLFF
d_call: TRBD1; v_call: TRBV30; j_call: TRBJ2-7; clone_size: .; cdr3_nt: TGTGCCTGGGGGGGACAGGGGGCATACGAGCAGTACTTC; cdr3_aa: CAWGGQGAYEQYF
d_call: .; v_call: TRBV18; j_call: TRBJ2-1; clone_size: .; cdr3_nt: TGTGCCAGCTCACCGGACAGCTCCTACAATGAGCAGTTCTTC; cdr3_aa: CASSPDSSYNEQFF
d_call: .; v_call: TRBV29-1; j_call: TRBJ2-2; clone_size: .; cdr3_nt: TGCAGCGTTGCAGGGCCATCGAACACCGGGGAGCTGTTTTTT; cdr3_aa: CSVAGPSNTGELFF